This passage covers 6 T cell receptor beta chains from one sample sequenced in a study of shared clonotypes between healthy human individuals (dated by TCRdb to about 2020). The library came from the immunoSEQ multiplex PCR assay. Drawn from immuneACCESS, this table holds only the in-frame rearrangements with V and J called that TCRdb kept. Clones are partly lost; checked studies trace under half to an unresolved V gene and leave the rest unexplained. This sample has over a million clones in its table, and about 84% of those were observed once. The top ten constitute roughly 0.57% of the sample. Sequences were obtained from memory CD4+ T cells from PBMCs. The cell subset or site label, as the study defines it: CD45RA-negative fraction. These receptors all stem from a man aged 18 to 29 in good health. Some clones in this sample may be carry-over from other donors' samples.

V is TRBV5-1 and J is TRBJ1-5; 7 nucleotides line up with TRBD1. The CDR3 covers 15 residues. The V segment lost 0 bases and the J segment 5 bases; nucleotides outside the gene matches: 5. The germline CDR1 and CDR2 sequences are SGHRS and YFSETQ. The DNA of the CDR3 is TGCGCCAGCAGCTTGGAAACAGGGGAATATCAGCCCCAGCATTTT. The encoded protein is CASSLETGEYQPQHF.

J is TRBJ2-7 and V is TRBV5-1; unclear D gene. In germline, CDR1 is SGHRS, CDR2 YFSETQ. This CDR3 is 14 amino acids long. The ends were cut back, 1 base at V and 6 bases at J, with 14 bases in the middle. The DNA of the CDR3 is TGCGCCAGCAGCTTGATTCCGTCGATGGGCGAGCAGTACTTC. Its translation is CASSLIPSMGEQYF. Full variable domain (outside the CDR3, taken from reference TRBV5-1 and TRBJ2-7): KAGVTQTPRYLIKTRGQQVTLSCSPISGHRSVSWYQQTPGQGLQFLFEYFSETQRNKGNFPGRFSGRQFSNSRSEMNVSTLELGDSALYLCASSLIPSMGEQYFGPGTRLTVT.

V gene TRBV6-1 combines with J gene TRBJ2-7; 8 nucleotides align to TRBD1. With V trimmed by 6 bases and J by 3 bases, 10 bases remained unmatched. CDR1 is MNHNS, CDR2 SASEGT, per germline. The CDR3 sequence is 15 residues long. DNA for the CDR3: TGTGCCAGCAGGGCAGGGGGCGATGGGATCTACGAGCAGTACTTC. Protein product: CASRAGGDGIYEQYF.

A remark on this clone: The sample carries other DNA sequences with the same CDR3. The chain couples TRBV20-1 to TRBJ2-3, with 7 bases aligning to TRBD1. Trimming removed 6 bases from V and 6 bases from J; junction bases left unmatched: 3. The CDR3 extends over 11 amino acids. Germline V gene sequence: CDR1 DFQATT, CDR2 SNEGSKA (reference sequence). The CDR3 bases are TGCAGTGCCTCGACAGGGGATACGCAGTATTTT. Its protein product is CSASTGDTQYF.

Details on this clone: The same CDR3 also results from other DNA sequences found in this sample. This sequence joins TRBV9 and TRBJ1-1; 9 nucleotides align to TRBD1. The V gene end was trimmed by 2 bases and the J gene end by 3 bases; junction bases not matched to a gene: 2. The CDR3 has 14 amino acids. CDR1 is SGDLS and CDR2 is YYNGEE in the germline V gene. CDR3 sequence (DNA): TGTGCCAGCAGCGTGGGACAGGGACACACTGAAGCTTTCTTT. Translated: CASSVGQGHTEAFF.

The chain is built from TRBV15 and TRBJ2-3, with a tentative D call TRBD2 (5 bases). The CDR3 totals 18 residues. V was trimmed by 0 bases and J by 2 bases, leaving 18 bases between them. CDR1 and CDR2 (germline): LNHNV, YYDKDF (reference sequence). CDR3 in amino acids: CATSREFRREAVTDTQYF. The DNA of the CDR3 is TGTGCCACCAGCAGAGAATTCCGGCGTGAAGCGGTCACAGATACGCAGTATTTT.